The 21 T cell receptor beta chains reported below all come from one sample, sequenced in a study of blood T cell repertoires in COVID-19. Libraries were prepared by immunoSEQ multiplex PCR; TCRdb keeps only in-frame clonotypes and omits some of them. The data contain about 17,000 clones, 85% to 95% of them seen just once; the ten biggest clones take up roughly 6%. Sequencing used peripheral blood. These receptor sequences come from a human donor in a cohort sampled during active COVID-19.

The chain uses TRBV24-1 and TRBJ2-3; 9 nucleotides line up with TRBD2. CDR1 KGHDR and CDR2 SFDVKD come from the germline V gene. The junction had 18 bases not matched to a gene; V was cut back by 10 bases and J by 5 bases. This CDR3 contains 17 residues. CDR3 DNA sequence: TGTGCCACATCTGCCTCGGGACTAGCAGTTTTCGGAGATACGCAGTATTTT. Translation: CATSASGLAVFGDTQYF.

V usage is TRBV7-9 and J usage is TRBJ2-7; the D gene is possibly TRBD2 (6 bases). Trimming took 8 bases from V and 3 from J, leaving 14 bases between them. Germline assignment: CDR1 SEHNR and CDR2 FQNEAQ (reference sequence). This CDR3 spans 13 amino acids. The CDR3 loop is CASGGGTLYEQYF. Written as DNA, the CDR3 is TGTGCCAGCGGCGGAGGGACCCTCTACGAGCAGTACTTC.

The V call is TRBV19, the J call TRBJ2-3; the D gene is possibly TRBD1 (5 bases). Trimming removed 3 bases at V and 4 bases at J, with 14 bases between. Per the germline V gene, CDR1 is LNHDA and CDR2 is SQIVND (reference sequence). This CDR3 region has 15 residues. As DNA, the CDR3 is TGTGCCAGTAGTATTATCCTCCAGGGTGCAGATACGCAGTATTTT. Protein sequence: CASSIILQGADTQYF.

This chain joins TRBV7-9 and TRBJ2-7; 8 bases are a match to TRBD1. V lost 5 bases and J lost 6; bases outside the gene matches: 6. From germline, CDR1 is SEHNR and CDR2 FQNEAQ (reference sequence). CDR3 size: 13 residues. The chain's CDR3 is CASSTSGGSEQYF. The CDR3 nucleotides are TGTGCCAGCAGCACCTCAGGGGGCTCCGAGCAGTACTTC.

The CDR3 DNA follows: TGTGCTAGTGGGGTACAGGGGCGCGACGGCTACACCTTC. This gives the protein CASGVQGRDGYTF. This chain joins TRBV12-5 and TRBJ1-2; 7 nucleotides line up with TRBD1. The V gene end was trimmed by 6 bases and the J gene end by 8 bases; junction bases not matched to a gene: 9. The CDR3 runs 13 residues. The germline V gene has CDR1 LGHNT and CDR2 FRNRAP.

The rearrangement joins TRBV2 to TRBJ2-7; maybe TRBD1 (6 bases). Trimming pared 8 bases from V and 1 base from J, leaving 12 bases between. Germline V gene sequence: CDR1 SNHLY, CDR2 FYNNEI. This CDR3 is built from 13 residues. This CDR3 reads CASGGQGSYEQYF. The CDR3, as DNA: TGTGCCAGCGGGGGCCAGGGTTCCTACGAGCAGTACTTC.

The V gene is TRBV5-4, the J gene TRBJ2-7, with 7 bases matching TRBD2. V trimming: 0 bases; J trimming: 1 base; junction bases outside the gene matches: 7. Germline loops: CDR1 SGHNT, CDR2 YYREEE (reference sequence). The CDR3 totals 16 residues. The CDR3 sequence: CASSLEGSGLSYEQYF. The CDR3 region has the DNA TGTGCCAGCAGCTTGGAAGGTAGCGGGCTATCCTACGAGCAGTACTTC.

The chain couples TRBV6-4 to TRBJ2-1; TRBD2 agrees at 9 bases. The germline gives CDR1 MRHNA, CDR2 SNTAGT. The CDR3 covers 16 residues. Trimming cost V 3 bases and J 4 bases; bases outside gene matches: 7. The CDR3 sequence: CASSDSGLAPYNEQFF. CDR3 DNA: TGTGCCAGCAGTGATTCCGGACTAGCGCCGTACAATGAGCAGTTCTTC.

V gene TRBV7-2 combines with J gene TRBJ2-5; TRBD1 might be the D (6 bases). Looked up from germline, CDR1 is SGHTA and CDR2 is FQGNSA. The V gene lost 3 bases and the J gene lost 1 base, with 12 bases spanning the gap. The CDR3 has 15 residues. The DNA for the CDR3 is TGTGCCAGCAGCTTTTCCAACAGGGTCCAAGAGACCCAGTACTTC. Amino acid sequence: CASSFSNRVQETQYF.

The chain is built from TRBV11-2 and TRBJ1-4, with 7 nucleotides matching TRBD1. V trimming: 3 bases; J trimming: 2 bases; junction bases outside the gene matches: 6. The CDR3 consists of 16 residues. CDR1 is SGHAT and CDR2 is FQNNGV in the germline V gene. CDR3 protein: CASSFYRGSTNEKLFF. In DNA, the CDR3 is TGTGCCAGCAGCTTCTACAGGGGATCCACTAATGAAAAACTGTTTTTT.

Comments on this clone: Other DNA sequences from this sample encode an identical CDR3 as well. This sequence joins TRBV11-2 and TRBJ1-1; D possibly corresponds to TRBD1 (6 bases). This CDR3 is built from 15 residues. CDR1 and CDR2 from the germline V gene are SGHAT and FQNNGV. V dropped 1 base and J dropped 8 bases, with 17 bases sitting between them. Here the CDR3 DNA reads TGTGCCAGCAGCTTAGCCCCCGCAGGGGAGGGGGAAGCTTTCTTT. The encoded protein is CASSLAPAGEGEAFF.

The chain links TRBV12-3 or TRBV12-4 to TRBJ1-1; perhaps TRBD1 as D (6 bases). V lost 6 bases to trimming and J lost 9 bases, with 14 bases between them. This CDR3 comprises 12 residues. The CDR3 protein is CASSYGTRQAFF. The CDR3 nucleotides are TGTGCCAGCAGCTATGGGACACGCCAAGCTTTCTTT.

This clone was observed a single time. The rearrangement uses TRBV7-2 and TRBJ2-1, with 10 bases that match TRBD2. The CDR3 is 16 residues long. Germline CDR1 and CDR2: SGHTA and FQGNSA. V shed 1 base, J shed 4 bases, and the junction held 4 bases outside the gene matches. In nucleotides, the CDR3 is TGTGCCAGCAGCTTAGTCGCAGCGGGAGGGTACAATGAGCAGTTCTTC. The encoded protein is CASSLVAAGGYNEQFF.

The CDR3 nucleotides are TGTGCCAGCAGCTTGGCGGTAAACACTGAAGCTTTCTTT. Translated, it gives CASSLAVNTEAFF. The gene calls are TRBV5-4 and TRBJ1-1; D is uncertain. The V end lost 0 bases, the J end lost 2 bases, and 5 bases lay between the germline ends. Looked up from germline, CDR1 is SGHNT and CDR2 is YYREEE (reference sequence). The length of the CDR3 is 13 residues.

The chain couples TRBV4-2 to TRBJ1-5; 7 bases map to TRBD1. The CDR3 has 14 residues. Germline loops: CDR1 LGHNA, CDR2 YNFKEQ. Germline trimming cut 4 bases from V and 7 bases from J; bases unmatched to any gene: 7. The CDR3: CASSLDREGQPQHF. In nucleotides, the CDR3 is TGTGCCAGCAGCCTTGACAGGGAAGGCCAGCCCCAGCATTTT.

V gene TRBV10-1 combines with J gene TRBJ2-3; the match to TRBD1 covers 8 bases. The CDR3 spans 16 residues. Germline-derived CDR1 and CDR2 are WNHNN and SYGVQD (reference sequence). Losses at the gene ends were 6 bases for V and 3 bases for J; bases not matched to a gene: 11. The CDR3 DNA sequence: TGCGCCAGCAGCACGGAAGACAGGGGTCGGACAGATACGCAGTATTTT. Protein product: CASSTEDRGRTDTQYF.

This chain joins TRBV11-2 and TRBJ2-1; possibly TRBD1 for D (5 bases). Germline V gives CDR1 SGHAT, CDR2 FQNNGV. V was trimmed by 1 base and J by 3 bases, leaving 19 bases between them. The CDR3 is 18 residues long. In nucleotides, the CDR3 is TGTGCCAGCAGCTTAGTCCGGTATGGTGGGGCAGTCTACAATGAGCAGTTCTTC. Protein product: CASSLVRYGGAVYNEQFF.

This clone has a handful of counts. The chain recombines TRBV4-1 with TRBJ2-7; possible D gene TRBD2, 5 bases. Germline loops: CDR1 MGHRA, CDR2 YSYEKL. The CDR3 is 13 amino acids. Trimming removed 3 bases from V and 0 bases from J, with 6 bases in between. The CDR3 loop reads CASSQDSSYEQYF. The CDR3 region has the DNA TGCGCCAGCAGCCAGGACTCCTCCTACGAGCAGTACTTC.

In nucleotides, the CDR3 is TGTGCTAGCCGCAACCGCGCCGGGACAGGGGCTTTCTTT. Encoded protein: CASRNRAGTGAFF. The rearrangement joins TRBV12-5 to TRBJ1-1; 9 bases fit TRBD1. V lost 9 bases to trimming and J lost 11 bases; unmatched junction nucleotides: 13. The CDR3 covers 13 residues. The germline V gene has CDR1 LGHNT and CDR2 FRNRAP. The entire variable domain, with the rest obtained from reference TRBV12-5 and TRBJ1-1, is as follows: DARVTQTPRHKVTEMGQEVTMRCQPILGHNTVFWYRQTMMQGLELLAYFRNRAPLDDSGMPKDRFSAEMPDATLATLKIQPSEPRDSAVYFCASRNRAGTGAFFGQGTRLTVV.

The J gene is TRBJ2-7, the V gene TRBV6-2 or TRBV6-3, with D possibly matching TRBD1 (5 bases). Germline lookup yields CDR1 MNHEY and CDR2 SVGEGT. V gave up 6 bases and J gave up 3 bases, with 15 bases separating them. There are 14 residues in the CDR3. The CDR3 reads CASSEKQARYEQYF. The DNA for the CDR3 is TGTGCCAGCAGCGAAAAACAGGCACGCTACGAGCAGTACTTC.

This chain uses TRBV5-5 with TRBJ1-2, with D uncertain. V dropped 4 bases and J dropped 8 bases, with 12 bases sitting between them. The CDR3 length is 12 residues. Germline CDR1 and CDR2: SGHKS and YYEKEE (reference sequence). CDR3 protein: CASSLDSIGYTF. CDR3 sequence (DNA): TGTGCCAGCAGCCTTGACTCCATAGGCTACACCTTC.